Listed below are T cell receptor beta chains from one sample, sequenced in a study of cytomegalovirus exposure and HLA in healthy donors. This table comes from immunoSEQ multiplex PCR, and its TCRdb copy is limited to in-frame clones, with some not included. Among some 140,000 clones listed, 64% were seen once. The specimen sequenced was PBMCs. The origin of the receptors is a woman between 40 and 50 years old in good health and CMV-seronegative. Each CDR3 is given with its conserved first and last residue. D genes are given only for firm matches. Only some rows state a clone size, as once, few, many or a class for expanded clones.

d_call	clone_size	v_call	j_call	cdr3_aa	cdr3_nt
TRBD1	few	TRBV12-5	TRBJ2-1	CASGGTGHDEQFF	TGTGCTAGTGGTGGGACAGGGCACGATGAGCAGTTCTTC
TRBD1	NA	TRBV2	TRBJ1-1	CASTPTGSPEAFF	TGTGCCAGCACCCCGACAGGGTCTCCTGAAGCTTTCTTT
NA	NA	TRBV6-1	TRBJ1-1	CASSEGGGFRTEAFF	TGTGCCAGCAGTGAAGGGGGCGGATTCCGCACTGAAGCTTTCTTT
NA	once	TRBV4-1	TRBJ2-2	CASSQYPGGELFF	TGCGCCAGCAGCCAATACCCCGGCGGGGAGCTGTTTTTT
TRBD1	once	TRBV19	TRBJ2-1	CASAVTGGMEGEQFF	TGTGCCAGTGCTGTGACAGGGGGCATGGAGGGTGAGCAGTTCTTC
NA	NA	TRBV27	TRBJ1-2	CASSFGKGRTGGIYGYTF	TGTGCCAGCAGTTTCGGGAAGGGCCGCACGGGGGGAATTTATGGCTACACCTTC
TRBD2	NA	TRBV7-2	TRBJ2-7	CASSGSGSAYEQYF	TGTGCCAGCAGCGGTAGCGGGAGTGCCTACGAGCAGTACTTC
NA	few	TRBV6-1	TRBJ1-1	CASSVRTDEAFF	TGTGCCAGCAGTGTACGGACAGATGAAGCTTTCTTT
NA	NA	TRBV30	TRBJ2-2	CAWSRLGQNTGELFF	TGTGCCTGGAGTAGGTTAGGACAGAACACCGGGGAGCTGTTTTTT
NA	NA	TRBV9	TRBJ1-2	CASSKRGHGYTF	TGTGCCAGCAGCAAACGCGGTCATGGCTACACCTTC